This T cell receptor beta chain appears in the sequencing data of a study of shared clonotypes between healthy human individuals. Study context: CD8 memory received one plate per donor, CD8 naive two, CD4 memory three and CD4 naive three.

Only in-frame clones appear in the TCRdb table, and some are missing; sequencing was by immunoSEQ multiplex PCR. The sample consists of 300,000 to 400,000 clones, roughly 70% of them appearing once. The CDR3 is 15 residues long. V lost 4 bases to trimming and J lost 5 bases; unmatched junction nucleotides: 9. Germline assignment: CDR1 MDHEN and CDR2 SYDVKM. Caucasian adults residing in Nashville, Tennessee made up all the donors. V gene TRBV28 combines with J gene TRBJ2-5; 8 nucleotides agree with TRBD1. Sequenced input: memory CD4+ T cells sorted from blood. The subset: CD45RA-negative fraction. This receptor was identified in a man aged 25-40 years in good health. The CDR3 DNA sequence: TGTGCCAGCAGTTCCTCAGACAGGGGCAGCGAGACCCAGTACTTC. It encodes CASSSSDRGSETQYF.